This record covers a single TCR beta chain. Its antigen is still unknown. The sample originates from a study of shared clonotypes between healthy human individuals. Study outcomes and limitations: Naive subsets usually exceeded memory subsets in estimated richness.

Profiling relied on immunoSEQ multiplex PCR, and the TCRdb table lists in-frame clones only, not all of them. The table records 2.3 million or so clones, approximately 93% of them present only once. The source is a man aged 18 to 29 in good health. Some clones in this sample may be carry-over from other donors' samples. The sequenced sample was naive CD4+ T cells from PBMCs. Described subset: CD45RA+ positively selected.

The CDR3 is CASSYPDRSNTEAFF. The CDR3 DNA follows: TGTGCCAGCAGTTATCCCGACAGATCGAACACTGAAGCTTTCTTT. The V gene is TRBV6-5, the J gene TRBJ1-1, with a tentative D call TRBD1 (5 bases). Germline V gene lookup returns CDR1 MNHEY and CDR2 SVGAGI. Trimming removed 3 bases from V and 1 base from J, with 12 bases in between. The CDR3 covers 15 residues.